The 19 T cell receptor beta chains below were found in one sample sequenced in a study of T cells in localized non-small cell lung cancer. Clones were sequenced by immunoSEQ multiplex PCR, and TCRdb holds only the in-frame ones, with some missing. The sample consists of about 52,000 clones, around 87% of them appearing once. The sequencing used PBMCs, collected before any cancer treatment. These receptors were collected from a female donor with stage II lung adenocarcinoma.

This clone turned up a few times. The chain joins TRBV11-2 to TRBJ1-2, with TRBD1 matching over 8 bases. The junction had 5 bases not matched to a gene; V was cut back by 4 bases and J by 4 bases. The CDR3 is 14 residues long. CDR1 and CDR2 (germline): SGHAT, FQNNGV. This chain's CDR3 is CASSSTGTGYGYTF. The CDR3 nucleotides read TGTGCCAGCAGCTCGACCGGGACAGGCTATGGCTACACCTTC.

The rearrangement links TRBV12-2 to TRBJ1-5; the D segment call TRBD1 is taken from the table without a DNA check. TRBV12-2 is flagged as a pseudogene. The CDR3 covers 15 residues. As DNA, the CDR3 is TGTGCAAGTCGCTTAGCGGGACAGGGTAATCAGCCCCAGCATTTT. Translation gives CASRLAGQGNQPQHF.

V usage is TRBV10-1 and J usage is TRBJ1-1; a weak D match, TRBD1 (5 bases). Trimming took off 5 bases at V and 4 bases at J, with 17 bases between the two ends. Germline V CDR1 and CDR2: WNHNN, SYGVQD (reference sequence). CDR3 size: 15 residues. The chain's CDR3 is CASSTSQGLSTEAFF. The DNA of the CDR3 is TGCGCCAGCAGTACTTCCCAGGGACTCAGCACTGAAGCTTTCTTT.

The rearrangement joins TRBV6-5 to TRBJ2-3, with TRBD2 identical over 14 bases. J gave up 4 bases and V 6 bases, and 3 bases lay outside the gene matches. CDR3 size: 15 residues. CDR1 and CDR2 (germline): MNHEY, SVGAGI. The CDR3 DNA is TGTGCCAGCAGGGGACTAGCGGGGGTCCCAGATACGCAGTATTTT. It translates to CASRGLAGVPDTQYF.

The chain carries TRBV28 and TRBJ2-7; D remains unclear. Per germline, CDR1 MDHEN and CDR2 SYDVKM. This CDR3 has 17 amino acids. Trimming took off 5 bases at V and 0 bases at J, with 20 bases between the two ends. This CDR3 is CASSLAPRLSISYEQYF. The CDR3 DNA reads TGTGCCAGCAGTCTGGCACCGAGACTCTCTATCTCCTACGAGCAGTACTTC. Complete variable domain (other parts from reference TRBV28 and TRBJ2-7): DVKVTQSSRYLVKRTGEKVFLECVQDMDHENMFWYRQDPGLGLRLIYFSYDVKMKEKGDIPEGYSVSREKKERFSLILESASTNQTSMYLCASSLAPRLSISYEQYFGPGTRLTVT.

The chain carries TRBV7-9 and TRBJ2-3; 9 bases agree with TRBD1. This CDR3 region has 16 residues. V dropped 8 bases and J dropped 8; count of bases not matched to a gene: 17. From germline, CDR1 is SEHNR and CDR2 FQNEAQ (reference sequence). The CDR3 coding sequence is TGTGCCAGCTCTCCGCGGTCGGGACAGGGCGGGGTTACGCAGTATTTT. It is translated as CASSPRSGQGGVTQYF. Combining the CDR3 with reference TRBV7-9 and TRBJ2-3 gives the whole variable domain DTGVSQNPRHKITKRGQNVTFRCDPISEHNRLYWYRQTLGQGPEFLTYFQNEAQLEKSRLLSDRFSAERPKGSFSTLEIQRTEQGDSAMYLCASSPRSGQGGVTQYFGPGTRLTVL.

The chain couples TRBV7-9 to TRBJ2-3; either TRBD1 or TRBD2 may supply D (5 bases each). The germline CDR1 and CDR2 sequences are SEHNR and FQNEAQ (reference sequence). The CDR3 length is 11 residues. V was trimmed by 11 bases and J by 6 bases, leaving 12 bases between them. The DNA of the CDR3 is TGTGCCGGGAGAAAGGGGGATACGCAGTATTTT. It encodes CAGRKGDTQYF. Full variable domain (missing parts from reference TRBV7-9 and TRBJ2-3): DTGVSQNPRHKITKRGQNVTFRCDPISEHNRLYWYRQTLGQGPEFLTYFQNEAQLEKSRLLSDRFSAERPKGSFSTLEIQRTEQGDSAMYLCAGRKGDTQYFGPGTRLTVL.

This clone was detected only a few times. The rearrangement joins TRBV7-9 to TRBJ1-6; D unclear. The CDR3 sequence is 15 residues long. Germline lookup yields CDR1 SEHNR and CDR2 FQNEAQ (reference sequence). Trimming took off 1 base at V and 7 bases at J, with 11 bases between the two ends. The CDR3 loop is CASSLGNTDNSPLHF. In DNA, the CDR3 is TGTGCCAGCAGCTTAGGCAACACGGACAATTCACCCCTCCACTTT.

The chain carries TRBV2 and TRBJ1-4; TRBD1 might be the D (5 bases). V lost 2 bases and J 0 bases, leaving 10 bases between the germline ends. The V gene's germline CDR1 is SNHLY and CDR2 FYNNEI. CDR3 length: 16 amino acids. The CDR3 bases are TGTGCCAGCAGTGAATTATTGGGGGCAACTAATGAAAAACTGTTTTTT. Translated, it gives CASSELLGATNEKLFF.

The chain is built from TRBV5-4 and TRBJ1-5; D remains ambiguous. CDR3 length equals 14 residues. CDR1 and CDR2 (germline): SGHNT, YYREEE (reference sequence). V was pared by 0 bases and J by 4 bases, with 8 bases between. DNA for the CDR3: TGTGCCAGCAGCTTGGGGCCGGAGAATCAGCCCCAGCATTTT. Its protein is CASSLGPENQPQHF.

V gene TRBV11-2 combines with J gene TRBJ1-2; D unclear. Looked up from germline, CDR1 is SGHAT and CDR2 is FQNNGV. Trimming stripped 4 bases from V and 4 bases from J, with 16 bases between. The CDR3 extends over 15 amino acids. CDR3 coding DNA: TGTGCCAGCAGCTCGACTCACACGGAGGTCTATGGCTACACCTTC. Its translation is CASSSTHTEVYGYTF.

The chain has TRBV5-6 and TRBJ1-1; tentative D call: TRBD1 (5 bases). The CDR3 contains 15 residues. Per the germline V gene, CDR1 is SGHDT and CDR2 is YYEEEE. The germline V and J ends were trimmed by 0 bases and 1 base, with 10 bases remaining between them. The CDR3 here is CASSLVGVRNTEAFF. In nucleotides, the CDR3 is TGTGCCAGCAGCTTGGTAGGGGTTAGGAACACTGAAGCTTTCTTT.

V usage is TRBV10-3 and J usage is TRBJ1-6, with TRBD1 as a possible D gene (6 bases). V was trimmed by 0 bases and J by 10 bases, leaving 13 bases between them. Looked up from germline, CDR1 is ENHRY and CDR2 is SYGVKD. The CDR3 covers 15 residues. Written as DNA, the CDR3 is TGTGCCATCAGTGAGTCTCAGGGGAATGAATCACCCCTCCACTTT. This gives the protein CAISESQGNESPLHF.

The DNA of the CDR3 is TGTGCCAGCAGCGGGAGGACAGTCGGCGAGCAGTACTTC. It encodes CASSGRTVGEQYF. The genes are TRBV5-4 and TRBJ2-5; D may match TRBD1 or TRBD2 (6 bases each). The J call may be in error: the DNA end matches TRBJ2-7 better. The germline V gene has CDR1 SGHNT and CDR2 YYREEE (reference sequence). The CDR3 contains 13 residues.

The chain has TRBV27 and TRBJ2-7; the match to TRBD2 covers 7 bases. Germline V CDR1 and CDR2: MNHEY, SMNVEV (reference sequence). The length of the CDR3 is 14 residues. Losses at the gene ends were 5 bases for V and 5 bases for J; bases not matched to a gene: 9. CDR3 DNA: TGTGCCAGCAGTGCGGGACTAACAGGCGACGAGCAGTACTTC. It is translated as CASSAGLTGDEQYF.

The chain has TRBV6-1 and TRBJ2-7; the match to TRBD1 covers 8 bases. V trimming: 6 bases; J trimming: 6 bases; junction bases outside the gene matches: 10. CDR3 length: 14 amino acids. The V gene's germline CDR1 is MNHNS and CDR2 SASEGT. CDR3 amino acids: CASRNRTGSGEQYF. In nucleotides, the CDR3 is TGTGCCAGCAGGAACCGGACAGGGTCTGGCGAGCAGTACTTC.

J is TRBJ1-6 and V is TRBV27; D gene unclear. V lost 5 bases and J lost 9, with 17 bases in between. Germline loops: CDR1 MNHEY, CDR2 SMNVEV (reference sequence). This CDR3 is 15 amino acids long. For the CDR3, the DNA is TGTGCCAGCAGTCCCTTAGGCCCGGGGAGTTCACCCCTCCACTTT. Amino acids: CASSPLGPGSSPLHF.

The chain carries TRBV25-1 and TRBJ1-2, with D unclear. Germline V CDR1 and CDR2: MGHDK, SYGVNS. The CDR3 length is 12 residues. Trimming cost V 7 bases and J 6 bases, with 12 bases left between them. The CDR3 protein is CASKRDRHGYTF. The CDR3 nucleotides read TGTGCCAGCAAACGGGATCGCCATGGCTACACCTTC.

This clone was counted a few times. The chain employs TRBV5-1 and TRBJ2-1, with D possibly being TRBD2 (5 bases). Trimming shortened V by 4 bases and J by 1 base, and 18 bases separated the two germline ends. Germline CDR1 is SGHRS and CDR2 is YFSETQ. The CDR3 loop spans 17 amino acids. The CDR3 nucleotides are TGCGCCAGCAGCCCATACCTACTAGTCGGGTCCTACAATGAGCAGTTCTTC. This encodes CASSPYLLVGSYNEQFF. Drawing the rest from reference TRBV5-1 and TRBJ2-1, the complete variable domain is KAGVTQTPRYLIKTRGQQVTLSCSPISGHRSVSWYQQTPGQGLQFLFEYFSETQRNKGNFPGRFSGRQFSNSRSEMNVSTLELGDSALYLCASSPYLLVGSYNEQFFGPGTRLTVL.